These 5 T cell receptor beta chains came from one sample sequenced in a study of OX40 agonist ivuxolimab in advanced cancers. Measured with immunoSEQ multiplex PCR; TCRdb has only the in-frame clones, and not every one. The table lists approximately 100,000 clones, 70% to 90% of them singletons. Sample: CD4+ or CD8+ T cells sorted from blood, taken in a trial of the OX40 agonist ivuxolimab. These receptor sequences come from an adult with an advanced solid tumor such as melanoma, head and neck, liver or kidney cancer.

This chain uses TRBV18 with TRBJ1-1, with TRBD1 matching 7 bases. V lost 3 bases to trimming and J lost 8 bases; unmatched junction nucleotides: 6. Germline assignment: CDR1 KGHSH and CDR2 LQKENI. The CDR3 covers 13 residues. CDR3 DNA: TGTGCCAGCTCACCTTCTCCGGACAGGGAAGCTTTCTTT. Its translation: CASSPSPDREAFF.

The chain is built from TRBV7-8 and TRBJ2-3; 7 bases line up with TRBD1. This CDR3 has 15 residues. V gave up 4 bases and J gave up 4 bases; unmatched junction bases: 8. Per germline, CDR1 SGHVS and CDR2 FQNEAQ. The CDR3 nucleotides read TGTGCCAGCAGCTACCCACGGACAGGAGCAGATACGCAGTATTTT. Amino acid sequence: CASSYPRTGADTQYF.

The CDR3 DNA sequence: TGTGCCAGCAGGAGGAACCCTGGGGCCAACGTCCTGACTTTC. This translates into CASRRNPGANVLTF. V is TRBV6-5 and J is TRBJ2-6; D gene unclear. There are 14 residues in the CDR3. Germline V gene lookup returns CDR1 MNHEY and CDR2 SVGAGI. Trimming cost V 6 bases and J 2 bases, with 8 bases left between them.

V gene TRBV6-5 combines with J gene TRBJ2-2, with 8 bases matching TRBD1. Germline CDR1 MNHEY, CDR2 SVGAGI. The trim removed 6 bases at V and 2 bases at J, leaving 5 bases unmatched. This CDR3 comprises 15 residues. Written as DNA, the CDR3 is TGTGCCAGCAGGCCCGGGACAGGAAACACCGGGGAGCTGTTTTTT. Translating gives CASRPGTGNTGELFF.

V and J are TRBV5-1 and TRBJ1-2; TRBD1 is a possible D gene (5 bases). Looked up from germline, CDR1 is SGHRS and CDR2 is YFSETQ. V lost 2 bases and J 8 bases, leaving 13 bases between the germline ends. The CDR3 spans 13 residues. CDR3 sequence (DNA): TGCGCCAGCAGCTTAACCGCCAGGGTCGGCTACACCTTC. Encoded protein: CASSLTARVGYTF.